Below are 11 T cell receptor beta chains sequenced from a single sample in a study of blood T cell repertoires in COVID-19. The method was immunoSEQ multiplex PCR; TCRdb's version includes in-frame clones alone and lacks a portion of them. This table has around 260,000 clones, roughly 86% appearing once. What was sequenced was peripheral blood. The origin of the receptors is a man between 40 and 49 years old who had recovered from COVID-19.

The chain is built from TRBV7-2 and TRBJ2-3, with 10 bases matching TRBD1. Germline V gene lookup returns CDR1 SGHTA and CDR2 FQGNSA. The trim removed 3 bases at V and 2 bases at J, leaving 2 bases unmatched. The CDR3 loop spans 15 amino acids. The CDR3 region is CASSLDRGITDTQYF. The CDR3 region has the DNA TGTGCCAGCAGCTTGGACAGGGGGATCACAGATACGCAGTATTTT.

The chain uses TRBV9 and TRBJ2-2; tentative D call: TRBD2 (5 bases). Germline V CDR1 and CDR2: SGDLS, YYNGEE. Trimming shortened V by 0 bases and J by 6 bases, and 15 bases separated the two germline ends. The CDR3 spans 16 residues. As DNA, the CDR3 is TGTGCCAGCAGCGTAGTGGAGACGTGGGGAGCCGGGGAGCTGTTTTTT. Protein product: CASSVVETWGAGELFF.

The chain recombines TRBV30 with TRBJ1-1, with D tentatively TRBD1 (6 bases). V was shortened by 2 bases and J by 1 base, with 17 bases between the two germline ends. Germline loops: CDR1 GTSNPN, CDR2 SVGIG (reference sequence). The CDR3 extends over 16 amino acids. The CDR3 sequence: CAWSLKTGQSNTEAFF. CDR3 coding DNA: TGTGCCTGGAGTCTCAAAACGGGACAATCGAACACTGAAGCTTTCTTT.

CDR3 sequence (DNA): TGTGCCAGCAGCAAACGCGGGAGCGCCAAACCCTCTGGGGCCAACGTCCTGACTTTC. Translation gives CASSKRGSAKPSGANVLTF. J is TRBJ2-6 and V is TRBV21-1; TRBD2, as called in the table, went unchecked against the DNA. TRBV21-1 is listed as a pseudogene. The CDR3 covers 19 residues.

V and J are TRBV9 and TRBJ1-2; 7 nucleotides line up with TRBD1. The CDR3 spans 14 residues. Per germline, CDR1 SGDLS and CDR2 YYNGEE. V lost 4 bases to trimming and J lost 3 bases; unmatched junction nucleotides: 6. This chain's CDR3 is CASSSTQGYYGYTF. CDR3 nucleotide sequence: TGTGCCAGCAGCTCGACACAGGGGTACTATGGCTACACCTTC.

The chain joins TRBV4-2 to TRBJ2-2, with D maybe TRBD2 (7 bases). The germline V gene has CDR1 LGHNA and CDR2 YNFKEQ. This CDR3 has 15 amino acids. V gave up 3 bases and J gave up 7 bases, with 15 bases separating them. The CDR3 DNA reads TGTGCCAGCAGCCACCCCGGGGGGCGGGACGGGGAGCTGTTTTTT. It codes for CASSHPGGRDGELFF.

This clone was found once. This rearrangement joins TRBV5-4 to TRBJ1-6, with a tentative D call TRBD1 (6 bases). The CDR3 covers 15 residues. Looked up from germline, CDR1 is SGHNT and CDR2 is YYREEE (reference sequence). The ends were cut back, 3 bases at V and 7 bases at J, with 14 bases in the middle. The CDR3: CASSSGTHQNSPLHF. CDR3 coding DNA: TGTGCCAGCAGCTCCGGGACACATCAAAATTCACCCCTCCACTTT.

The chain links TRBV27 to TRBJ2-1, with D possibly being TRBD1 (6 bases). CDR3 length: 15 residues. From germline, CDR1 is MNHEY and CDR2 SMNVEV (reference sequence). V shed 3 bases and J shed 5 bases, with 14 bases lying between them. In nucleotides, the CDR3 is TGTGCCAGCAGTTTGGCCGGGACACCCAACAATGAGCAGTTCTTC. Translating gives CASSLAGTPNNEQFF.

This chain's CDR3 is CASSPPTGGHNSPLHF. The CDR3 nucleotides read TGCGCCAGCAGCCCGCCGACAGGGGGTCATAATTCACCCCTCCACTTT. This chain joins TRBV5-1 and TRBJ1-6, with TRBD1 matching 9 bases. The V and J ends lost 4 bases and 5 bases, in that order; junction bases with no gene match: 7. The germline V gene has CDR1 SGHRS and CDR2 YFSETQ. The CDR3 runs 16 residues.

V and J are TRBV5-1 and TRBJ1-2, with a possible D match to TRBD1 (5 bases). CDR1 is SGHRS and CDR2 is YFSETQ in the germline V gene. Trimming removed 3 bases from V and 8 bases from J, with 17 bases in between. The CDR3 length is 14 residues. CDR3 sequence: CASSSESQTGGYTF. In DNA form, the CDR3 reads TGCGCCAGCAGCTCAGAATCCCAAACAGGCGGCTACACCTTC.

This chain uses TRBV5-1 with TRBJ2-1; D is possibly TRBD1 (5 bases). V was shortened by 3 bases and J by 6 bases, with 10 bases between the two germline ends. CDR1 SGHRS and CDR2 YFSETQ come from the germline V gene. The CDR3 runs 13 residues. The DNA for the CDR3 is TGCGCCAGCAGCTCGACAGAACGCAATGAGCAGTTCTTC. Translation: CASSSTERNEQFF.